The clone carrying this T cell receptor beta chain was detected only a few times. What it binds is unknown. The V gene end was trimmed by 5 bases and the J gene end by 3 bases; junction bases not matched to a gene: 7. This CDR3 is 15 amino acids long. CDR1 and CDR2 from the germline V gene are MNHEY and SVGAGI. This entry is derived from a study of beta chain features in type 1 diabetes. All of the isolated RNA was reverse transcribed, so expressed TCRB transcripts were sequenced. Sequencing was performed with immunoSEQ multiplex PCR; in TCRdb, only in-frame clones are kept and a portion is missing. The table includes roughly 180,000 clones, roughly 7.1% detected once. Study-level points and caveats: Moderate but significant shortening of TCRB CDR3s was recorded in all four CD4+ subsets from Type 1 diabetes patients.

This TCR came from a woman between 40 and 55 years old with type 1 diabetes. Sequenced sample: central memory CD4+ T cells from blood. The gene calls are TRBV6-5 and TRBJ1-1, with 9 bases fitting TRBD1. The CDR3 region is CASSGRTGAHTEAFF. The CDR3 coding sequence is TGTGCCAGCAGTGGAAGGACAGGGGCGCACACTGAAGCTTTCTTT.